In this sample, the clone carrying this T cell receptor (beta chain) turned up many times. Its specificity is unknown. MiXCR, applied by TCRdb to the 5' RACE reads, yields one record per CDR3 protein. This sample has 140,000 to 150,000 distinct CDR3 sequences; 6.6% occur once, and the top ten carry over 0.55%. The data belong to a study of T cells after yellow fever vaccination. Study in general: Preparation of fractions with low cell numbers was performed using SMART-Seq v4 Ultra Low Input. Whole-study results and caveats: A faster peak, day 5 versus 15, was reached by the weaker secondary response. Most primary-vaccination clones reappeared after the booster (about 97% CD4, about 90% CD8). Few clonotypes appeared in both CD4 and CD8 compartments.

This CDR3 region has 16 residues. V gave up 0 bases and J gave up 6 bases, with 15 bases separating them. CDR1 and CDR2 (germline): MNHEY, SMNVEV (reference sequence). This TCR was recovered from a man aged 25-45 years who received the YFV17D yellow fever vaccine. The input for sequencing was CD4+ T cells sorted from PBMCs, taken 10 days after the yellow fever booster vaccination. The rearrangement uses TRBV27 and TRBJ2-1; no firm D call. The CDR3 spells CASSLSIPGVGNEQFF. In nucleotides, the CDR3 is TGTGCCAGCAGTTTATCGATCCCCGGCGTGGGCAATGAGCAGTTCTTC.